This T cell receptor (beta chain) was profiled in a study of shared clonotypes between healthy human individuals. Data came from immunoSEQ multiplex PCR; TCRdb stores just in-frame clones and leaves some out. The top ten hold under 0.15% of the sample, which has about 2,500,000 clones, approximately 94% seen once. This sequence was found in a young man in good health. The source material was naive CD4+ T cells sorted from blood. Subset described: CD45RA+ positively selected.

The CDR3 is CASSHIGWTIEAFF. CDR3 DNA: TGTGCCAGCTCCCATATAGGGTGGACGATTGAAGCTTTCTTT. This rearrangement joins TRBV18 to TRBJ1-1; D gene unclear. The ends were cut back, 6 bases at V and 7 bases at J, with 18 bases in the middle. The germline V gene encodes CDR1 KGHSH and CDR2 LQKENI. CDR3 length: 14 amino acids.